The present entry profiles one TCR beta chain with its context. Its antigen is as yet unknown. PCR used 60 Vbeta primers and 13 Jbeta primers. Assay: immunoSEQ multiplex PCR; the TCRdb copy retains only in-frame clones and omits some. The table includes around 150,000 clones, about 80% detected once. The data were obtained in a study of cytomegalovirus exposure and HLA in healthy donors. Study-level findings and limits: In a later analysis, DRB1 alleles had the most associated TCRs; HLA-C alleles the fewest. In a later analysis, an Asian-associated ancestry cluster reportedly showed fewer N-insertions than the approximately 700-donor mean.

J gave up 9 bases and V 6 bases, and 5 bases lay outside the gene matches. Germline loops: CDR1 MNHNS, CDR2 SASEGT. The CDR3 is 11 amino acids. The origin of this receptor is a man aged 30 to 45 in good health and CMV-seronegative. This chain connects TRBV6-1 to TRBJ2-7, with 7 bases fitting TRBD1. The sequencing input was PBMCs. The CDR3 spells CASSHRGSQYF. The CDR3 DNA sequence: TGTGCCAGCAGCCACAGGGGATCGCAGTACTTC.